These 29 T cell receptor beta chains were all obtained from the same sample, sequenced in a study of T-cell reconstitution after alpha-beta-depleted transplantation in children. As it was prepared, the TCRbeta library received unique molecular identifiers. TCRdb independently ran MiXCR on the PCR reads; one entry per CDR3 protein. Among 300,000 or so distinct CDR3 sequences listed, 9.9% were seen once. The sample was PBMCs from the stem cell graft donor, taken from the stem cell graft. Source of these receptors: a human donor who donated a stem cell graft to a child with SCID.

CDR3 protein: CASSLFGGLTDTQYF. CDR3 DNA: TGTGCCAGCAGTTTATTCGGGGGGCTCACAGATACGCAGTATTTT. The chain employs TRBV27 and TRBJ2-3, with a weak D call TRBD2 (7 bases). CDR3 size: 15 residues. V was trimmed by 1 base and J by 2 bases, leaving 10 bases between them. CDR1 is MNHEY and CDR2 is SMNVEV in the germline V gene (reference sequence).

This clonotype was detected ten times or more. This chain connects TRBV7-9 to TRBJ2-7; D gene unclear. The CDR3 contains 15 residues. V gave up 0 bases and J gave up 5 bases, with 14 bases separating them. The germline CDR1 and CDR2 sequences are SEHNR and FQNEAQ (reference sequence). Here the CDR3 reads CASSLAQIQSDEQYF. CDR3 bases: TGTGCCAGCAGCTTAGCGCAAATCCAATCCGACGAGCAGTACTTC.

This clonotype was recorded at least ten times. The chain carries TRBV12-3 or TRBV12-4 and TRBJ1-3; D remains ambiguous. V lost 1 base and J 0 bases, leaving 7 bases between the germline ends. The CDR3 is 15 amino acids. CDR3: CASSLGGVSGNTIYF. CDR3 in DNA: TGTGCCAGCAGTTTAGGCGGGGTCTCTGGAAACACCATATATTTT.

The J gene is TRBJ2-1, the V gene TRBV12-3 or TRBV12-4, with D uncertain. Trimming cost V 8 bases and J 0 bases, with 8 bases left between them. The CDR3 loop spans 13 amino acids. The CDR3 nucleotides are TGTGCCAGCGACCGAAACTCCTACAATGAGCAGTTCTTC. Amino acids: CASDRNSYNEQFF.

This chain uses TRBV7-8 with TRBJ1-5, with D unclear. V dropped 4 bases and J dropped 0 bases, with 7 bases sitting between them. Germline values: CDR1 SGHVS, CDR2 FQNEAQ. This CDR3 is built from 14 residues. The CDR3 reads CASSSGHSNQPQHF. The CDR3 DNA is TGTGCCAGCAGCTCGGGTCATAGCAATCAGCCCCAGCATTTT.

This clonotype was seen only a few times. This rearrangement joins TRBV12-3 or TRBV12-4 to TRBJ2-1; D gene ambiguous. The CDR3 length is 11 residues. Trimming pared 7 bases from V and 10 bases from J, leaving 11 bases between. CDR3 in amino acids: CASTLSVEQFF. Here the CDR3 DNA reads TGTGCCAGCACCCTATCGGTGGAGCAGTTCTTC.

The gene calls are TRBV20-1 and TRBJ2-1; perhaps TRBD2 as D (6 bases). V lost 3 bases and J lost 3, with 21 bases in between. This CDR3 region has 17 residues. Germline V CDR1 and CDR2: DFQATT, SNEGSKA (reference sequence). CDR3 DNA sequence: TGCAGTGCTAGGGGGGGTACCTTAACAATGGACTACAATGAGCAGTTCTTC. It translates to CSARGGTLTMDYNEQFF.

The rearrangement uses TRBV3-1 and TRBJ1-1; D uncertain. The CDR3 contains 13 residues. CDR1 and CDR2 (germline): LGHDT, YNNKEL (reference sequence). Between the trimmed V and J ends, which lost 3 bases and 6 bases, there was a span of 11 bases. The CDR3 coding sequence is TGTGCCAGCAGCCAGTCTCGGCAGGCTGAAGCTTTCTTT. Encoded protein: CASSQSRQAEAFF.

This clonotype has at least ten counts. The V call is TRBV12-3 or TRBV12-4, the J call TRBJ1-6; 7 nucleotides align to TRBD1. The V segment lost 5 bases and the J segment 6 bases; nucleotides outside the gene matches: 4. This CDR3 is 14 amino acids long. This CDR3 is CASSRTGFNSPLHF. CDR3 bases: TGTGCCAGCAGTAGGACAGGTTTTAATTCACCCCTCCACTTT.

The V gene is TRBV5-1, the J gene TRBJ2-5; 7 nucleotides align to TRBD1. Germline V CDR1 and CDR2: SGHRS, YFSETQ. V was pared by 4 bases and J by 3 bases, with 6 bases of the junction left unmatched. The CDR3 runs to 14 residues. The CDR3 loop reads CASSPRDSKETQYF. In nucleotides, the CDR3 is TGCGCCAGCAGCCCCCGGGACAGTAAAGAGACCCAGTACTTC. The full variable domain, completed using reference TRBV5-1 and TRBJ2-5, is KAGVTQTPRYLIKTRGQQVTLSCSPISGHRSVSWYQQTPGQGLQFLFEYFSETQRNKGNFPGRFSGRQFSNSRSEMNVSTLELGDSALYLCASSPRDSKETQYFGPGTRLLVL.

This clonotype has at least ten counts. The rearrangement uses TRBV7-8 and TRBJ2-5; TRBD2 aligns across 8 bases. The CDR3 length is 16 residues. V shed 2 bases, J shed 2 bases, and the junction held 7 bases outside the gene matches. Looked up from germline, CDR1 is SGHVS and CDR2 is FQNEAQ. In nucleotides, the CDR3 is TGTGCCAGCAGCTTAAGGACTAGCCGGGGGCAAGAGACCCAGTACTTC. Translated: CASSLRTSRGQETQYF.

V usage is TRBV7-2 and J usage is TRBJ2-7, with 11 bases lining up with TRBD1. Germline V gives CDR1 SGHTA, CDR2 FQGNSA. The length of the CDR3 is 16 residues. J gave up 6 bases and V 3 bases, and 10 bases lay outside the gene matches. In nucleotides, the CDR3 is TGTGCCAGCAGCTTCTCCCCGGACAGGGGGCCAGTCGAGCAGTACTTC. Protein product: CASSFSPDRGPVEQYF.

This clonotype has just a few counts. The chain links TRBV13 to TRBJ2-1; 7 positions agree with TRBD2. Trimming removed 0 bases from V and 5 bases from J; junction bases left unmatched: 7. Germline values: CDR1 PRHDT, CDR2 FYEKMQ (reference sequence). This CDR3 region has 16 residues. The CDR3 spells CASSLGLGGTNNEQFF. CDR3 DNA: TGTGCCAGCAGCTTAGGCCTGGGCGGGACTAACAATGAGCAGTTCTTC. The entire variable domain, with the rest obtained from reference TRBV13 and TRBJ2-1, is as follows: AAGVIQSPRHLIKEKRETATLKCYPIPRHDTVYWYQQGPGQDPQFLISFYEKMQSDKGSIPDRFSAQQFSDYHSELNMSSLELGDSALYFCASSLGLGGTNNEQFFGPGTRLTVL.

The sample holds many counts of this clonotype. The rearrangement joins TRBV20-1 to TRBJ1-4, with TRBD1 as a possible D gene (5 bases). There are 13 residues in the CDR3. The germline gives CDR1 DFQATT, CDR2 SNEGSKA (reference sequence). V was shortened by 0 bases and J by 7 bases, with 9 bases between the two germline ends. The CDR3 DNA reads as TGCAGTGCTAGAGAAGCAGGGTTTGAAAAACTGTTTTTT. It translates to CSAREAGFEKLFF.

This clonotype was picked up a small number of times. The V gene is TRBV12-3 or TRBV12-4, the J gene TRBJ2-7; no clear D gene. The CDR3 is 12 amino acids. V lost 3 bases and J 4 bases, leaving 7 bases between the germline ends. DNA of the CDR3: TGTGCCAGCAGTTTCGTGGGATACGAGCAGTACTTC. Translating gives CASSFVGYEQYF.

V usage is TRBV12-3 or TRBV12-4 and J usage is TRBJ1-4; 8 bases map to TRBD1. Trimming cost V 0 bases and J 4 bases; bases outside gene matches: 7. This CDR3 region has 17 residues. CDR3 nucleotide sequence: TGTGCCAGCAGTTTAGCGGGCGGAACAGGGGGTAATGAAAAACTGTTTTTT. Protein sequence: CASSLAGGTGGNEKLFF.

The chain links TRBV6-1 to TRBJ2-1; D is undetermined. The CDR3 loop spans 15 amino acids. Trimming took 7 bases from V and 7 from J, leaving 20 bases between them. Germline CDR1 MNHNS, CDR2 SASEGT. The CDR3 here is CASNPSLKGGNEQFF. The CDR3 DNA is TGTGCCAGCAACCCTTCGCTTAAGGGTGGGAATGAGCAGTTCTTC.

This clonotype was seen a handful of times. The V and J genes are TRBV5-1 and TRBJ1-1, with TRBD1 matching over 7 bases. CDR3 length: 13 residues. Germline CDR1 is SGHRS and CDR2 is YFSETQ. J was trimmed by 7 bases and V by 3 bases; bases with no gene match: 6. The CDR3 DNA reads TGCGCCAGCAGCTCGGACAGGCCAAGTGAAGCTTTCTTT. Translating gives CASSSDRPSEAFF.

This clonotype was detected only a few times. The rearrangement joins TRBV5-1 to TRBJ1-2; a possible D gene is TRBD1 (6 bases). Germline V gene data show CDR1 as SGHRS and CDR2 as YFSETQ. The CDR3 extends over 13 amino acids. V lost 2 bases to trimming and J lost 5 bases, with 10 bases between them. The CDR3 region is CASSFGQQYGYTF. In DNA, the CDR3 is TGCGCCAGCAGCTTCGGACAGCAGTATGGCTACACCTTC.

The chain employs TRBV18 and TRBJ2-1, with TRBD2 matching 11 bases. This CDR3 has 17 amino acids. Germline-derived CDR1 and CDR2 are KGHSH and LQKENI. With V trimmed by 3 bases and J by 8 bases, 12 bases remained unmatched. The CDR3 DNA sequence: TGTGCCAGCTCACCGCAGGAGGGACTAGCGGTGAGGGATGAGCAGTTCTTC. Protein: CASSPQEGLAVRDEQFF.

This chain joins TRBV12-3 or TRBV12-4 and TRBJ1-1; D remains ambiguous. Trimming removed 5 bases from V and 1 base from J, with 11 bases in between. This CDR3 spans 14 amino acids. In nucleotides, the CDR3 is TGTGCCAGCAGTCCCCTATTGGGGAACACTGAAGCTTTCTTT. Residues: CASSPLLGNTEAFF.

This clonotype came up many times. The chain has TRBV7-9 and TRBJ2-7, with D possibly TRBD2 on 5 matching bases. The CDR3 sequence is 14 residues long. From germline, CDR1 is SEHNR and CDR2 FQNEAQ (reference sequence). V was pared by 6 bases and J by 3 bases, with 15 bases between. The CDR3 loop is CASSSFLRDYEQYF. CDR3 nucleotide sequence: TGTGCCAGCAGTTCCTTTCTCCGGGACTACGAGCAGTACTTC.

The J gene is TRBJ2-5, the V gene TRBV12-5; tentatively, D is TRBD2 (5 bases). The germline V gene has CDR1 LGHNT and CDR2 FRNRAP. This CDR3 region has 14 residues. The V end was cut by 5 bases, the J end by 5 bases, with 15 bases between. CDR3 nucleotide sequence: TGTGCTAGTGGTGTACCGGAGGCCGGGGAGACCCAGTACTTC. Protein sequence: CASGVPEAGETQYF. The full variable domain, rest sourced from reference TRBV12-5 and TRBJ2-5, is DARVTQTPRHKVTEMGQEVTMRCQPILGHNTVFWYRQTMMQGLELLAYFRNRAPLDDSGMPKDRFSAEMPDATLATLKIQPSEPRDSAVYFCASGVPEAGETQYFGPGTRLLVL.

The chain combines TRBV12-3 or TRBV12-4 with TRBJ1-3; D unresolved. V was pared by 2 bases and J by 4 bases, with 6 bases between. The CDR3 is made up of 13 amino acids. The DNA for the CDR3 is TGTGCCAGCAGTTTACTAGCCGGAAACACCATATATTTT. Translated, it gives CASSLLAGNTIYF.

Only a few counts were recorded for this clonotype. This sequence joins TRBV15 and TRBJ1-1; D ambiguous. The CDR3 contains 16 residues. The V end was cut by 1 base, the J end by 5 bases, with 17 bases between. Looked up from germline, CDR1 is LNHNV and CDR2 is YYDKDF (reference sequence). The CDR3 region has the DNA TGTGCCACCAGCAGAGGGAATTTTTTAAAGGGTACTGAAGCTTTCTTT. Translating gives CATSRGNFLKGTEAFF. The whole variable domain, filled in from reference TRBV15 and TRBJ1-1, reads DAMVIQNPRYQVTQFGKPVTLSCSQTLNHNVMYWYQQKSSQAPKLLFHYYDKDFNNEADTPDNFQSRRPNTSFCFLDIRSPGLGDTAMYLCATSRGNFLKGTEAFFGQGTRLTVV.

The chain uses TRBV12-3 or TRBV12-4 and TRBJ1-5; weak D call: TRBD1 (5 bases). Between the trimmed V and J ends, which lost 6 bases and 6 bases, there was a span of 15 bases. There are 14 residues in the CDR3. CDR3 nucleotides: TGTGCCAGCAGGAAGTCCGGGGGATCTCAGCCCCAGCATTTT. It translates to CASRKSGGSQPQHF.

The rearrangement uses TRBV2 and TRBJ1-4; weak D call: TRBD1 (5 bases). Trimming removed 4 bases at V and 1 base at J, with 7 bases between. This CDR3 is built from 14 residues. The germline V gene encodes CDR1 SNHLY and CDR2 FYNNEI. CDR3 sequence reads: CASSARVTNEKLFF. CDR3 nucleotides: TGTGCCAGCAGTGCCAGGGTAACTAATGAAAAACTGTTTTTT.

The chain is built from TRBV20-1 and TRBJ2-3, with D possibly being TRBD1 or TRBD2 (6 bases each). The CDR3 runs 13 residues. The germline gives CDR1 DFQATT, CDR2 SNEGSKA (reference sequence). V lost 1 base and J lost 6, with 11 bases in between. CDR3 sequence (DNA): TGCAGTGCTAGAGTGACGGGGGCCGATACGCAGTATTTT. This encodes CSARVTGADTQYF.

This clonotype appeared many times. V usage is TRBV27 and J usage is TRBJ1-5; possible D gene TRBD1, 5 bases. Germline CDR1 and CDR2: MNHEY and SMNVEV (reference sequence). V shed 6 bases and J shed 9 bases, with 15 bases lying between them. The CDR3 length is 13 residues. The CDR3 DNA sequence: TGTGCCAGCAGGCCCCCGGGGCCATGGCCCCAGCATTTT. Its translation: CASRPPGPWPQHF.